This TCR beta chain appears in the sequencing data of a study of T cells after yellow fever vaccination. The overall study: The authors prepared low-cell-number fractions using SMART-Seq v4 Ultra Low Input.

On this clonotype itself: The junction shows a germline mismatch at one end, possibly a read error.

CDR1 and CDR2 (germline): SSHAT, FNYEAQ (reference sequence). The CDR3 length is 16 residues. Via MiXCR, TCRdb re-called the 5' RACE reads, giving one row per CDR3 protein. The sample records about 310,000 distinct CDR3 sequences, more than 3% being singletons. The TCR comes from a man aged 18 to 29 who received the YFV17D yellow fever vaccine. The sequencing used PBMCs, collected on the day of the yellow fever booster vaccination. This chain links TRBV7-7 with TRBJ2-1; 13 nucleotides line up with TRBD2. CDR3 nucleotides: TGTGCTAGCAGCCCCGGGACTAGCGGGGCCTACAATGAGCAGTTCTTC. This encodes CASSPGTSGAYNEQFF.